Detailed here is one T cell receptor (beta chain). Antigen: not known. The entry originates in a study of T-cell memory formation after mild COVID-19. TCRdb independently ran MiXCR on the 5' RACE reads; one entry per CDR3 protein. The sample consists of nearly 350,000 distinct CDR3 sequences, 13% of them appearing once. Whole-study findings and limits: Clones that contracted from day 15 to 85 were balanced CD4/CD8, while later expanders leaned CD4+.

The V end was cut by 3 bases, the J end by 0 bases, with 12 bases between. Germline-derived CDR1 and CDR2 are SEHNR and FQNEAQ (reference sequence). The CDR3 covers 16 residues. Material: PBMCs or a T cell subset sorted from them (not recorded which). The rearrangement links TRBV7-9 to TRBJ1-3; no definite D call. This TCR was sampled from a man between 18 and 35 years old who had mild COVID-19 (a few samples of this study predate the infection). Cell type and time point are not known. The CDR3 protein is CASSLKTASSGNTIYF. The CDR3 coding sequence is TGTGCCAGCAGCTTGAAAACAGCGAGCTCTGGAAACACCATATATTTT.